These T cell receptor beta chains were read from a single sample in a study of T cell responses to AZD1222 COVID-19 vaccine. Assay: immunoSEQ multiplex PCR; the TCRdb copy retains only in-frame clones and omits some. The data show 140,000 or so clones, approximately 92% seen once. Sequenced material: peripheral blood, taken on day 0 of AZD1222 vaccination. The receptors here all came from an adult in good health. Both conserved end residues are part of each CDR3. The order of the fields is clone size, V gene, J gene, D gene, CDR3 protein, CDR3 DNA. D genes are given only for firm matches. Only part of the rows carry a size: once, few, many, or a class if the clone is expanded.

>.|TRBV5-5|TRBJ2-5|.
CASSKQGGETQYF
TGTGCCAGCAGCAAACAGGGGGGGGAGACCCAGTACTTC
>.|TRBV14|TRBJ2-2|.
CASSQEAGLGGAGELFF
TGTGCCAGCAGCCAAGAGGCGGGCTTAGGAGGGGCCGGGGAGCTGTTTTTT
>.|TRBV30|TRBJ1-6|.
CAWSRNSPLHF
TGTGCCTGGAGTCGTAATTCACCCCTCCACTTT
>.|TRBV4-1|TRBJ1-3|.
CASSQDNTKVGNTIYF
TGCGCCAGCAGCCAAGATAACACCAAAGTTGGAAACACCATATATTTT
>.|TRBV3-1/TRBV3-2|TRBJ2-2|.
CASSNRELFF
TGTGCCAGCAGCAATAGGGAGCTGTTTTTT
>.|TRBV19|TRBJ1-5|.
CASSMAGIYSNQPQHF
TGTGCCAGTAGTATGGCAGGGATTTATAGCAATCAGCCCCAGCATTTT
>.|TRBV10-1|TRBJ2-1|.
CASSELGGTLNNEQFF
TGCGCCAGCAGTGAATTAGGGGGGACGTTGAACAATGAGCAGTTCTTC
>.|TRBV3-1/TRBV3-2|TRBJ1-2|.
CASSDGRLYGYTF
TGTGCCAGCAGCGACGGACGGTTATATGGCTACACCTTC
>.|TRBV28|TRBJ1-1|TRBD1
CASRTGGVKNAEAFF
TGTGCCAGCAGAACAGGGGGTGTTAAGAACGCTGAAGCTTTCTTT
>few|TRBV5-1|TRBJ1-6|.
CASSLTGADYSPLHF
TGCGCCAGCAGCTTGACGGGGGCCGATTATTCACCCCTCCACTTT
>.|TRBV30|TRBJ1-4|.
CAWSEAAGNEKLFF
TGTGCCTGGAGTGAGGCTGCCGGTAATGAAAAACTGTTTTTT
>.|TRBV4-2|TRBJ2-2|.
CASSQEIRGHNTGELFF
TGTGCCAGCAGCCAAGAGATACGGGGTCATAACACCGGGGAGCTGTTTTTT
>once|TRBV2|TRBJ1-2|.
CASSADWGSGYTF
TGTGCCAGCAGTGCTGACTGGGGGAGTGGCTACACCTTC
>.|TRBV4-1|TRBJ1-4|.
CASSQAIGEKLFF
TGCGCCAGCAGCCAGGCTATAGGTGAAAAACTGTTTTTT
>.|TRBV20-1|TRBJ2-3|TRBD1
CSASQGASTDTQYF
TGCAGTGCTAGTCAGGGGGCGAGCACAGATACGCAGTATTTT
>.|TRBV24-1|TRBJ2-3|TRBD2
CATSDPGTSGRSTDTQYF
TGTGCCACCAGTGACCCCGGGACTAGCGGGAGAAGCACAGATACGCAGTATTTT
>once|TRBV30|TRBJ1-4|TRBD1
CAWSPPRQGGRGKLFF
TGTGCCTGGAGTCCCCCAAGACAGGGGGGCAGAGGAAAACTGTTTTTT
>.|TRBV5-1|TRBJ2-7|.
CASSLTRGHSYEQYF
TGCGCCAGCAGCTTGACGCGGGGGCACTCCTACGAGCAGTACTTC
>.|TRBV11-3|TRBJ2-2|TRBD2
CASSPHPRTSPGELFF
TGTGCCAGCAGCCCTCACCCGAGGACTAGCCCCGGGGAGCTGTTTTTT
>.|TRBV5-4|TRBJ1-2|TRBD1
CASSRSGTGVAYGYTF
TGTGCCAGCAGTCGATCCGGGACAGGGGTTGCATATGGCTACACCTTC
>.|TRBV3-1/TRBV3-2|TRBJ1-2|TRBD1
CASSPTGEGGQSYTF
TGTGCCAGCAGCCCCACCGGGGAAGGGGGCCAATCCTACACCTTC
>.|TRBV5-4|TRBJ2-3|TRBD2
CASSRGLAGGSDTQYF
TGTGCCAGCAGTCGTGGACTAGCGGGAGGGTCCGATACGCAGTATTTT
>.|TRBV5-1|TRBJ2-3|.
CASSLEPSTDTQYF
TGCGCCAGCAGCTTAGAACCTAGCACAGATACGCAGTATTTT
>.|TRBV3-1/TRBV3-2|TRBJ1-2|TRBD1
CASSDLAQGQGSFLYGYTF
TGTGCCAGCAGCGACCTTGCCCAGGGACAGGGGTCTTTCTTATATGGCTACACCTTC
>.|TRBV7-8|TRBJ2-1|TRBD2
CASSRGLAGYNEQFF
TGTGCCAGCAGCCGAGGACTAGCGGGATACAATGAGCAGTTCTTC
>.|TRBV29-1|TRBJ1-1|.
CSGLGGGLEAFF
TGCAGCGGACTAGGAGGGGGACTTGAAGCTTTCTTT
>.|TRBV7-8|TRBJ2-3|.
CASRKSLGESKDTQYF
TGTGCCAGCAGGAAATCCTTAGGGGAGTCCAAAGATACGCAGTATTTT
>.|TRBV28|TRBJ1-6|TRBD1
CASRLGTGRLGSPLHF
TGTGCCAGCCGATTAGGGACAGGGCGGTTAGGATCACCCCTCCACTTT
>.|TRBV5-1|TRBJ2-2|.
CASSSPGRRELFF
TGCGCCAGCAGCTCGCCAGGGCGCCGGGAGCTGTTTTTT
>.|TRBV24-1|TRBJ2-2|.
CATSDSGPGGELFF
TGTGCCACCAGTGACTCGGGACCGGGGGGGGAGCTGTTTTTT
>.|TRBV4-1|TRBJ2-1|TRBD2
CASSHWTRGQSSYNEQFF
TGCGCCAGCAGCCACTGGACTAGAGGGCAGAGCTCCTACAATGAGCAGTTCTTC
>.|TRBV5-6|TRBJ2-1|.
CASSPPSPGHEQFF
TGTGCCAGCAGCCCACCTTCCCCTGGCCATGAGCAGTTCTTC
>.|TRBV7-8|TRBJ1-1|.
CASSRPGLNTEAFF
TGTGCCAGCAGCCGACCGGGGTTGAACACTGAAGCTTTCTTT
>few|TRBV18|TRBJ2-5|.
CASSPQETQYF
TGTGCCAGCTCACCCCAAGAGACCCAGTACTTC
>.|TRBV10-1|TRBJ2-1|.
CASSVTGVGNNEQFF
TGCGCCAGCAGTGTGACGGGAGTAGGGAACAATGAGCAGTTCTTC
>.|TRBV5-5|TRBJ2-7|.
CASSLVGYEQYF
TGTGCCAGCAGCTTGGTTGGTTACGAGCAGTACTTC
>.|TRBV30|TRBJ1-5|.
CAWSWTTGQPQHF
TGTGCCTGGAGTTGGACGACGGGGCAGCCCCAGCATTTT
>.|TRBV11-2|TRBJ2-1|.
CASSAGLMPNEQFF
TGTGCCAGCAGCGCGGGACTGATGCCCAATGAGCAGTTCTTC
>.|TRBV28|TRBJ2-3|TRBD2
CASSGNSGRSTDTQYF
TGTGCCAGCAGTGGGAATAGCGGGAGGAGCACAGATACGCAGTATTTT
>.|TRBV7-8|TRBJ1-2|.
CASSPGPRNLGYTF
TGTGCCAGCAGCCCAGGTCCCCGGAATCTAGGCTACACCTTC
>.|TRBV9|TRBJ1-1|.
CASSSLLGSEAFF
TGTGCCAGCAGCTCATTGCTAGGCTCTGAAGCTTTCTTT
>.|TRBV7-9|TRBJ1-1|TRBD1
CASSQRQGMNTEAFF
TGTGCCAGCAGCCAACGACAGGGGATGAACACTGAAGCTTTCTTT
>.|TRBV2|TRBJ1-5|.
CASSDPGYSNQPQHF
TGTGCCAGCAGTGATCCGGGGTATAGCAATCAGCCCCAGCATTTT
>.|TRBV4-1|TRBJ2-6|TRBD1
CASSPGTGGSGANVLTF
TGCGCCAGCAGCCCCGGGACAGGGGGGTCTGGGGCCAACGTCCTGACTTTC
>once|TRBV2|TRBJ1-2|.
CASSDPPTNYGYTF
TGTGCCAGCAGTGACCCTCCTACTAACTATGGCTACACCTTC
>once|TRBV7-9|TRBJ1-1|TRBD1
CASSDRDQNTEAFF
TGTGCCAGCAGCGACAGGGACCAGAACACTGAAGCTTTCTTT